The clone carrying this T cell receptor (beta chain) was counted only a few times. Its antigen is as yet unknown. Every participating donor contributed about 10 milliliters of peripheral blood through a draw. For the second PCR, which ran for roughly 7 to 11 cycles, a sample-barcoded 5' primer and a J-beta primer mix were used. Every cDNA molecule carried a tag from a template-switch adaptor bearing 12 random nucleotides. Each single sample gave us at least 2.5 million CDR3-containing paired-end reads. TCRdb reanalysed the 5' RACE reads using MiXCR and keeps one entry per CDR3 protein. The sample lists around 1.5 million distinct CDR3 sequences, 34% occurring once. The data belong to a study of blood T cells in healthy people across ages. Study-level results: Roughly linearly, TCR beta diversity per million T cells fell as age increased.

V lost 6 bases, J lost 4 bases, and 19 bases lay in between. The CDR3 is 15 residues long. Germline V CDR1 and CDR2: DFQATT, SNEGSKA (reference sequence). What was sequenced was blood. The chain is built from TRBV20-1 and TRBJ2-1, with D perhaps TRBD2 (6 bases). The TCR comes from a woman aged 25 to 45 in good health. This CDR3 is CSARGGGGPYNEQFF. Written as DNA, the CDR3 is TGCAGTGCAAGGGGTGGGGGAGGCCCTTACAATGAGCAGTTCTTC.